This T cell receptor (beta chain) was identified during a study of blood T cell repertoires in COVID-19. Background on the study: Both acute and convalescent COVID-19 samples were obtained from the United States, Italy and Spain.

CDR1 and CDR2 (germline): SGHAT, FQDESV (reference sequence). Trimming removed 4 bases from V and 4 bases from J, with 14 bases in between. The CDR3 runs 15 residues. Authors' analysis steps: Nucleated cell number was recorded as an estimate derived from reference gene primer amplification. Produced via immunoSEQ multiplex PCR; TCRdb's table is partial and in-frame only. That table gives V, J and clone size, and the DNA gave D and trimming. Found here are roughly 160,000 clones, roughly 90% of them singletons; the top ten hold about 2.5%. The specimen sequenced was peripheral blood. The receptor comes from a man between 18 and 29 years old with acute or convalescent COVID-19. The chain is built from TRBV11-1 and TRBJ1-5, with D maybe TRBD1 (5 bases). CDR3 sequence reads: CASSYLRVRNQPQHF. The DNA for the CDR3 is TGTGCCAGCAGCTACCTCAGGGTAAGGAATCAGCCCCAGCATTTT.